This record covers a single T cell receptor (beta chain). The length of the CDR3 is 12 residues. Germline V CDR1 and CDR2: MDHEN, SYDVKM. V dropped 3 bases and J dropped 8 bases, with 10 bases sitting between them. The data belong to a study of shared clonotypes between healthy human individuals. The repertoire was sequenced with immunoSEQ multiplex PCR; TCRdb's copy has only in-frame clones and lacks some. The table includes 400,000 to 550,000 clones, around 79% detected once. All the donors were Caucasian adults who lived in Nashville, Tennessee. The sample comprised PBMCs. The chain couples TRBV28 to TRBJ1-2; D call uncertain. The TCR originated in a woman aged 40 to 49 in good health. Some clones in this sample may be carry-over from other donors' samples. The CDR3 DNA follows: TGTGCCAGCAGTTTGCAACTTCAGGGCTACACCTTC. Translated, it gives CASSLQLQGYTF.